The 25 T cell receptor beta chains given below trace back to one sample, sequenced in a study of blood T cell repertoires in COVID-19. Method: immunoSEQ multiplex PCR; TCRdb's copy keeps in-frame clones and lacks some. The table records 310,000 or so clones, roughly 90% of them present only once. The sequencing input was peripheral blood. The source of these receptors is a woman between 45 and 60 years old with active or convalescent COVID-19.

This clone was counted between two and nine times. This chain links TRBV6-6 with TRBJ1-6; 11 nucleotides line up with TRBD1. CDR1 and CDR2 from the germline V gene are MNHNY and SVGAGI (reference sequence). The CDR3 length is 16 residues. Trimming cost V 0 bases and J 11 bases; bases outside gene matches: 6. The CDR3 is CASSYSTGTGGPPLHF. Here the CDR3 DNA reads TGTGCCAGCAGTTACTCGACCGGGACAGGGGGACCACCCCTCCACTTT.

The gene calls are TRBV25-1 and TRBJ2-3, with 11 positions matching TRBD2. The V and J ends lost 1 base and 6 bases, in that order; junction bases with no gene match: 6. In germline, CDR1 is MGHDK, CDR2 SYGVNS. The CDR3 length is 16 residues. In DNA, the CDR3 is TGTGCCAGCAGTGAATTTGTTCCTAGCGGGAGGGATACGCAGTATTTT. Its translation: CASSEFVPSGRDTQYF.

The chain combines TRBV2 with TRBJ1-4, with D possibly being TRBD1 (6 bases). From germline, CDR1 is SNHLY and CDR2 FYNNEI. V was shortened by 6 bases and J by 8 bases, with 19 bases between the two germline ends. The CDR3 has 15 residues. CDR3 DNA: TGTGCCAGCAGCCCAGGCAACACAGGGAGAGAAAAACTGTTTTTT. Translated, it gives CASSPGNTGREKLFF.

The chain uses TRBV5-1 and TRBJ2-1; 10 nucleotides line up with TRBD2. The trim removed 1 base at V and 3 bases at J, leaving 4 bases unmatched. In germline, CDR1 is SGHRS, CDR2 YFSETQ. CDR3 length: 16 amino acids. The CDR3 nucleotides are TGCGCCAGCAGCTTGTTACTAGCGGGGAGCTACAATGAGCAGTTCTTC. Translated: CASSLLLAGSYNEQFF.

The CDR3 bases are TGTGCCAGCTCGCCCGGGGGGGGAAGGTCGACAAACTATGGCTACACCTTC. This translates into CASSPGGGRSTNYGYTF. This chain connects TRBV18 to TRBJ1-2; the D gene is possibly TRBD1 (5 bases). Per the germline V gene, CDR1 is KGHSH and CDR2 is LQKENI. This CDR3 region has 17 residues. The V and J ends lost 6 bases and 2 bases respectively, with 22 bases between them. Combining the CDR3 with reference TRBV18 and TRBJ1-2 gives the whole variable domain NAGVMQNPRHLVRRRGQEARLRCSPMKGHSHVYWYRQLPEEGLKFMVYLQKENIIDESGMPKERFSAEFPKEGPSILRIQQVVRGDSAAYFCASSPGGGRSTNYGYTFGSGTRLTVV.

The chain joins TRBV7-2 to TRBJ1-5; D ambiguous. This CDR3 has 14 residues. Per germline, CDR1 SGHTA and CDR2 FQGNSA. V lost 4 bases to trimming and J lost 1 base, with 8 bases between them. The CDR3 reads CASSSVQSNQPQHF. The DNA for the CDR3 is TGTGCCAGCAGCTCCGTACAGAGCAATCAGCCCCAGCATTTT.

This chain joins TRBV6-4 and TRBJ1-4, with no clear D. V was cut by 0 bases and J by 8 bases, with 13 bases left in between. CDR1 and CDR2 (germline): MRHNA, SNTAGT. The CDR3 runs to 15 residues. This CDR3 is CASSDSRQMGEKLFF. CDR3 coding DNA: TGTGCCAGCAGTGACTCCCGGCAGATGGGCGAAAAACTGTTTTTT.

The V gene is TRBV6-5, the J gene TRBJ1-2; weak D call: TRBD1 (5 bases). Looked up from germline, CDR1 is MNHEY and CDR2 is SVGAGI. The CDR3 covers 13 residues. The germline V and J ends were trimmed by 0 bases and 7 bases, with 9 bases remaining between them. CDR3 DNA: TGTGCCAGCAGTTACTCTAGGGGTGGTGGCTACACCTTC. It is translated as CASSYSRGGGYTF.

The CDR3 loop reads CSASDRGRAHTF. CDR3 coding DNA: TGCAGTGCTAGTGATAGGGGGCGCGCGCACACCTTC. The chain couples TRBV20-1 to TRBJ1-2, with 7 bases identical to TRBD1. Germline CDR1 is DFQATT and CDR2 is SNEGSKA (reference sequence). The CDR3 has 12 residues. V dropped 3 bases and J dropped 12; count of bases not matched to a gene: 10.

The chain recombines TRBV19 with TRBJ1-4, with TRBD1 matching 9 bases. With V trimmed by 5 bases and J by 6 bases, 7 bases remained unmatched. The CDR3 is made up of 15 amino acids. Germline lookup yields CDR1 LNHDA and CDR2 SQIVND (reference sequence). The CDR3 protein is CASSAWTGVDEKLFF. As DNA, the CDR3 is TGTGCCAGTAGTGCGTGGACAGGGGTAGATGAAAAACTGTTTTTT.

V and J are TRBV20-1 and TRBJ1-5; possibly TRBD1 for D (6 bases). CDR3 size: 15 residues. Germline V CDR1 and CDR2: DFQATT, SNEGSKA (reference sequence). V was shortened by 3 bases and J by 0 bases, with 12 bases between the two germline ends. Written as DNA, the CDR3 is TGCAGTGCTAGTCCAGGGGTCTATAGCAATCAGCCCCAGCATTTT. Protein sequence: CSASPGVYSNQPQHF.

The chain recombines TRBV6-2 or TRBV6-3 with TRBJ2-1; TRBD1 matches at 7 bases. CDR3 length: 18 amino acids. V shed 2 bases, J shed 5 bases, and the junction held 15 bases outside the gene matches. CDR1 and CDR2 from the germline V gene are MNHEY and SVGEGT. The CDR3 region has the DNA TGTGCCAGCAGTTACCCCGCCGGGACAGTTCGGAGGAACAATGAGCAGTTCTTC. Amino acids: CASSYPAGTVRRNNEQFF.

This sequence joins TRBV10-3 and TRBJ1-4, with 7 bases matching TRBD1. Trimming at V came to 2 bases and at J to 0 bases, leaving 0 bases not matched to a gene. The CDR3 runs to 15 residues. Germline CDR1 is ENHRY and CDR2 is SYGVKD. This CDR3 reads CAISEDRATNEKLFF. The CDR3 region has the DNA TGTGCCATCAGTGAGGACAGGGCAACTAATGAAAAACTGTTTTTT.

The V call is TRBV12-3 or TRBV12-4, the J call TRBJ2-7; D might be TRBD1 (7 bases). Trimming removed 3 bases at V and 3 bases at J, with 9 bases between. This CDR3 is built from 13 residues. The CDR3: CASSFRGDYEQYF. CDR3 nucleotide sequence: TGTGCCAGCAGTTTCAGGGGGGACTACGAGCAGTACTTC.

CDR3 in DNA: TGTGCCAGTAAACGACTAGCGGGAGTCAATGAGCAGTTCTTC. Protein: CASKRLAGVNEQFF. This chain uses TRBV19 with TRBJ2-1; 12 bases line up with TRBD2. The CDR3 is 14 residues long. Germline assignment: CDR1 LNHDA and CDR2 SQIVND (reference sequence). The ends lost 7 bases at V and 6 bases at J; junction bases unmatched: 4. Supplemented by reference TRBV19 and TRBJ2-1, the full variable domain reads DGGITQSPKYLFRKEGQNVTLSCEQNLNHDAMYWYRQDPGQGLRLIYYSQIVNDFQKGDIAEGYSVSREKKESFPLTVTSAQKNPTAFYLCASKRLAGVNEQFFGPGTRLTVL.

This rearrangement joins TRBV14 to TRBJ2-1; 9 nucleotides agree with TRBD2. Germline CDR1 is SGHDN and CDR2 is FVKESK. The CDR3 is made up of 20 amino acids. V gave up 3 bases and J gave up 0 bases; unmatched junction bases: 15. For the CDR3, the DNA is TGTGCCAGCAGCCAGGAGATGACGGCGGGAGGGCCAAGCTCCTACAATGAGCAGTTCTTC. This gives the protein CASSQEMTAGGPSSYNEQFF.

This chain links TRBV9 with TRBJ1-2, with D hard to call. V was pared by 0 bases and J by 4 bases, with 7 bases between. This CDR3 spans 13 amino acids. Per the germline V gene, CDR1 is SGDLS and CDR2 is YYNGEE. CDR3 nucleotide sequence: TGTGCCAGCAGCGTAGGCGAACCCTATGGCTACACCTTC. This sequence encodes CASSVGEPYGYTF.

The chain joins TRBV6-4 to TRBJ2-3; D not resolved. The CDR3 is 14 residues long. Between the trimmed V and J ends, which lost 5 bases and 2 bases, there was a span of 11 bases. From germline, CDR1 is MRHNA and CDR2 SNTAGT. The CDR3 sequence is CASSLRYNTDTQYF. The CDR3 DNA reads TGTGCCAGCAGTTTGCGATATAACACAGATACGCAGTATTTT.

This clone was counted a single time. The rearrangement joins TRBV9 to TRBJ2-2, with TRBD2 matching over 9 bases. J lost 2 bases, V lost 4 bases, and 18 bases had no gene match. Germline V lookup: CDR1 SGDLS, CDR2 YYNGEE. The CDR3 is 20 residues long. CDR3 protein: CASSPQAGGTLKANTGELFF. The CDR3 DNA reads as TGTGCCAGCAGCCCTCAAGCGGGAGGTACTCTTAAAGCTAACACCGGGGAGCTGTTTTTT.

The chain carries TRBV28 and TRBJ2-1; 15 bases are shared with TRBD2. J lost 6 bases, V lost 3 bases, and 9 bases had no gene match. CDR3 size: 18 residues. Germline-derived CDR1 and CDR2 are MDHEN and SYDVKM. CDR3 region: CASSFGLAGGPHINEQFF. The CDR3 DNA is TGTGCCAGCAGTTTCGGACTAGCGGGAGGGCCGCATATCAATGAGCAGTTCTTC. The variable domain in full, completed from reference TRBV28 and TRBJ2-1, reads DVKVTQSSRYLVKRTGEKVFLECVQDMDHENMFWYRQDPGLGLRLIYFSYDVKMKEKGDIPEGYSVSREKKERFSLILESASTNQTSMYLCASSFGLAGGPHINEQFFGPGTRLTVL.

The rearrangement uses TRBV7-2 and TRBJ2-1; 11 nucleotides align to TRBD2. The CDR3 runs to 15 residues. Germline CDR1 and CDR2: SGHTA and FQGNSA. V trimming: 0 bases; J trimming: 7 bases; junction bases outside the gene matches: 2. CDR3: CASSLARTSGNEQFF. The DNA of the CDR3 is TGTGCCAGCAGCTTAGCAAGGACTAGCGGGAATGAGCAGTTCTTC.

V usage is TRBV5-5 and J usage is TRBJ1-2; 10 bases are a match to TRBD1. Trimming at V came to 3 bases and at J to 4 bases, leaving 12 bases not matched to a gene. Germline V gene lookup returns CDR1 SGHKS and CDR2 YYEKEE (reference sequence). The CDR3 is made up of 17 amino acids. In DNA, the CDR3 is TGTGCCAGCAGCTACCTTTTTCCGGGACAGGGGAGCTATGGCTACACCTTC. It translates to CASSYLFPGQGSYGYTF. Variable domain in full (rest from reference TRBV5-5 and TRBJ1-2): DAGVTQSPTHLIKTRGQQVTLRCSPISGHKSVSWYQQVLGQGPQFIFQYYEKEERGRGNFPDRFSARQFPNYSSELNVNALLLGDSALYLCASSYLFPGQGSYGYTFGSGTRLTVV.

This chain uses TRBV24-1 with TRBJ2-1; D may be TRBD2 (6 bases). The V gene's germline CDR1 is KGHDR and CDR2 SFDVKD. This CDR3 contains 15 residues. V shed 4 bases and J shed 7 bases, with 16 bases lying between them. Here the CDR3 DNA reads TGTGCCACCAGTGACACTACCCGGGAGCCTAATGAGCAGTTCTTC. Protein: CATSDTTREPNEQFF.

The sample holds one count of this clone. This chain uses TRBV5-4 with TRBJ1-6; tentatively, D is TRBD1 (5 bases). The CDR3 sequence is 14 residues long. CDR1 is SGHNT, CDR2 YYREEE, per germline (reference sequence). Deletions cut 0 bases from V and 9 bases from J, with 10 bases between. CDR3 nucleotides: TGTGCCAGCAGCTTGGGACAGAACGTTTCACCCCTCCACTTT. As protein: CASSLGQNVSPLHF.

This chain uses TRBV6-5 with TRBJ1-2, with TRBD1 matching 7 bases. In germline, CDR1 is MNHEY, CDR2 SVGAGI. The junction had 13 bases not matched to a gene; V was cut back by 7 bases and J by 5 bases. There are 15 residues in the CDR3. The CDR3 DNA sequence: TGTGCCAGCACCGAGGGAACAGGGGCGGAATATGGCTACACCTTC. It translates to CASTEGTGAEYGYTF.